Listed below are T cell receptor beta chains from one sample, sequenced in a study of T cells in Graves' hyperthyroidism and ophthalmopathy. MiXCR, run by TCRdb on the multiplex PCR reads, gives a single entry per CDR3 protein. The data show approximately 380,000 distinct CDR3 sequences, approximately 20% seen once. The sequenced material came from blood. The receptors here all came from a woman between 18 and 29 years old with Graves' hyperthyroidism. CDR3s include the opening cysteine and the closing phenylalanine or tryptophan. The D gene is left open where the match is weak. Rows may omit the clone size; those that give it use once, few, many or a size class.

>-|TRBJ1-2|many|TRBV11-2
CASSPTGPGLEGYTF
TGTGCCAGCAGCCCTACAGGGCCGGGGTTAGAGGGCTACACCTTC
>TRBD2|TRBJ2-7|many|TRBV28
CASSLKRVWGGNEQYF
TGTGCCAGCAGTTTAAAAAGGGTGTGGGGGGGGAACGAGCAGTACTTC
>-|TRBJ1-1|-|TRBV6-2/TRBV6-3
CASSYPTYRAEAFF
TGTGCCAGCAGTTACCCCACCTATAGGGCTGAAGCTTTCTTT
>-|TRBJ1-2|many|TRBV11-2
CASRPRQANYGYTF
TGTGCCAGCAGGCCGAGACAGGCAAACTATGGCTACACCTTC
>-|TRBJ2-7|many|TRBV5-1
CASRGLLEQYF
TGCGCCAGCCGCGGGCTTTTGGAGCAGTACTTC
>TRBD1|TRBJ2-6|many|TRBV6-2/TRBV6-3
CASSYSGQGNSGANVLTF
TGTGCCAGCAGTTACTCAGGACAGGGGAACTCTGGGGCCAACGTCCTGACTTTC
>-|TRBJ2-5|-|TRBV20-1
CSARDGSRFQETKYF
TGCAGTGCTAGAGATGGGAGCAGGTTCCAAGAGACCAAGTACTTC
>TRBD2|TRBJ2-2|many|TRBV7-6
CASSLARGARELFF
TGTGCCAGCAGCTTAGCGCGGGGGGCGCGGGAGCTGTTTTTT
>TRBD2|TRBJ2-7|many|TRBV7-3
CASSMGLAGSEQHF
TGTGCCAGCAGCATGGGACTAGCTGGGAGCGAGCAGCACTTC
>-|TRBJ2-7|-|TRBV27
CASSLSSLPYEQYF
TGTGCCAGCAGTTTATCCAGTCTCCCCTACGAGCAGTACTTC
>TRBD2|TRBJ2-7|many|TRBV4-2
CASSQGGLEEHEQYF
TGTGCCAGCAGCCAGGGGGGACTAGAGGAACACGAGCAGTACTTC
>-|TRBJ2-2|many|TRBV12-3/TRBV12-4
CASRAAGGSTGELFF
TGTGCCAGCAGAGCGGCAGGGGGGTCCACCGGGGAGCTGTTTTTT
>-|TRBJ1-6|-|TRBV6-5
CASSYRGLNNSPLHF
TGTGCCAGCAGTTACCGGGGTTTGAATAATTCACCCCTCCACTTT
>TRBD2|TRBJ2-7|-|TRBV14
CASSPLAGGLSYEQYF
TGTGCCAGCAGCCCGCTGGCGGGGGGCCTCTCCTACGAGCAGTACTTC
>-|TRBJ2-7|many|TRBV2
CASSAGNVVDEQYF
TGTGCCAGCAGCGCAGGGAATGTGGTCGACGAGCAGTACTTC